The sequence of this T cell receptor beta chain was determined in a study of blood T cell repertoires in COVID-19. Across the whole study: Sites across the United States, Italy and Spain contributed samples from acute and convalescent COVID-19. Sample material is recorded as cDNA or gDNA derived from T cells, B-cell-depleted T cells, or PBMCs.

Two negative PCRs, clearance, or symptom resolution had been documented for recovered Cohort 3 donors. In the source study's methods: From reference gene primer amplification, estimates of nucleated cell counts were derived. TCRdb's table, derived via immunoSEQ multiplex PCR, lists solely in-frame clones and lacks some. V, J and clone size derive from that table, while D and trimming were established from the DNA sequence. The table shows around 150,000 clones, with 85% occurring only once. This CDR3 comprises 15 residues. Germline V gene lookup returns CDR1 MNHEY and CDR2 SVGAGI. The J segment lost 8 bases and the V segment lost 1 base, leaving 7 bases of the junction unmatched.

Sequences were obtained from PBMCs or T cells enriched from blood (not recorded which). This TCR was sampled from a woman aged 40 to 50 who had recovered from COVID-19. The V call is TRBV6-5, the J call TRBJ1-2; TRBD1 aligns across 10 bases. In DNA, the CDR3 is TGTGCCAGCAGTTACTTAACCGGGACAGGGGAGGGCTACACCTTC. This translates into CASSYLTGTGEGYTF.